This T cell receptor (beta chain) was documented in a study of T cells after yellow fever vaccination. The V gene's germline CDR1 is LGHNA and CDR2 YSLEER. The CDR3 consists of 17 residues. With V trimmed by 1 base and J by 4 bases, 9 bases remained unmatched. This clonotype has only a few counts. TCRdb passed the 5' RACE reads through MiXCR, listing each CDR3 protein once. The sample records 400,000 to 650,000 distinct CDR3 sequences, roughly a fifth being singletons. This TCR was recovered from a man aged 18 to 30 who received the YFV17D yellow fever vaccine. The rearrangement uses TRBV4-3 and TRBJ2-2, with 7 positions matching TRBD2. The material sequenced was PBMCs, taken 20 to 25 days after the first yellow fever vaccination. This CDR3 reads CASSQVVQRGFTGELFF. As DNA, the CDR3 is TGCGCCAGCAGCCAAGTTGTACAGCGGGGTTTCACCGGGGAGCTGTTTTTT.